These T cell receptor beta chains were read from a single sample in a study of blood T cell repertoires in COVID-19. Assay: immunoSEQ multiplex PCR; the TCRdb copy retains only in-frame clones and omits some. Of hundreds of thousands of clones listed, approximately 91% were seen once; the top ten hold 5% to 5.5%. Specimen: PBMCs or T cells enriched from blood (not recorded which). These receptor sequences come from a man between 60 and 70 years old who had recovered from COVID-19. Both conserved end residues are part of each CDR3. D genes are given only for firm matches. Not all rows give a size; the values are once, few, many and, for expanded clones, a class.

clone_size j_call d_call v_call cdr3_nt cdr3_aa
. TRBJ1-1 TRBD1 TRBV19 TGTGCCAGTAGTTGGGGACAGGGGCAAAGTATGAACACTGAAGCTTTCTTT CASSWGQGQSMNTEAFF
few TRBJ1-3 TRBD1 TRBV10-3 TGTGCCATCAGTGACCCGACAGGGGCGCCAATATACTCTGGAAACACCATATATTTT CAISDPTGAPIYSGNTIYF
. TRBJ2-3 TRBD2 TRBV27 TGTGCCAGCAGTTTCCACCGGACTAGCGGGTCGAGGAGGACAGATACGCAGTATTTT CASSFHRTSGSRRTDTQYF
. TRBJ1-3 . TRBV5-1 TGCGCCAGCAGCTTATTGGGGAGCTCTGGAAACACCATATATTTT CASSLLGSSGNTIYF
few TRBJ1-1 TRBD1 TRBV6-5 TGTGCCATTATACGGGACAGGGGAAACAGTGAAGCTTTCTTT CAIIRDRGNSEAFF
. TRBJ2-3 TRBD1 TRBV11-3 TGTGCCAGCAGCTCAGACAGGGGCGCTTCAGATACGCAGTATTTT CASSSDRGASDTQYF
. TRBJ1-5 . TRBV28 TGTGCCAGCAGAGGGGTGGGGAAATATAGCAATCAGCCCCAGCATTTT CASRGVGKYSNQPQHF
. TRBJ1-6 . TRBV5-4 TGTGCCAGCAGCTACACTACAACCTATAATTCACCCCTCCACTTT CASSYTTTYNSPLHF
. TRBJ2-7 . TRBV21-1 TGTGCCAGCAGCCCTCGGGACAGTGAGGGGGAGCAGTACTTC CASSPRDSEGEQYF
. TRBJ2-7 . TRBV5-4 TGTGCCAGCAGCTTGAACAGGGGACTCTACGAGCAGTACTTC CASSLNRGLYEQYF
. TRBJ1-2 TRBD1 TRBV28 TGTGCCAGCAGACTGGGGACAGGGAACTATGGCTACACCTTC CASRLGTGNYGYTF
few TRBJ1-2 TRBD1 TRBV9 TGTGCCAGCAGCGTAAGCCGGGACAGGTACCATGGCTACACCTTC CASSVSRDRYHGYTF
. TRBJ2-2 TRBD1 TRBV7-6 TGTGCCAGCAGCTTATCTCGACAGGGTGGGGTCGGGGAGCTGTTTTTT CASSLSRQGGVGELFF
. TRBJ1-3 TRBD1 TRBV6-5 TGTGCCAGCAGCCCGAGGGGGCCTGGAAACACCATATATTTT CASSPRGPGNTIYF
few TRBJ2-7 . TRBV4-2 TGTGCCAGCAGCCAAGAAACTAGCAAAGGCTACGAGCAGTACTTC CASSQETSKGYEQYF
. TRBJ2-1 TRBD2 TRBV24-1 TGTGCCACCAGTGAACCTCGAGGAGCGGGGGGGTATTTAGGAGAGCAGTTCTTC CATSEPRGAGGYLGEQFF
. TRBJ1-6 TRBD1 TRBV6-5 TGTGCCAGCAGTTTCCCCGGGACAGGGGGGCTAGCCCTCCACTTT CASSFPGTGGLALHF
. TRBJ1-3 . TRBV5-1 TGCGCCAGCAGCAAAGGACAGCCCTCTGGAAACACCATATATTTT CASSKGQPSGNTIYF
. TRBJ1-1 TRBD1 TRBV6-6 TGTGCCAGCAGTCAACAAAACAGGGGGTATCTGAACACTGAAGCTTTCTTT CASSQQNRGYLNTEAFF
. TRBJ2-7 . TRBV6-1 TGTGCCAGCAGTGAAGCTGGAGGGTTGTACGAGCAGTACTTC CASSEAGGLYEQYF
. TRBJ1-1 . TRBV13 TGTGCCAGCAGCCAATTCAGGGCTGGGAACACTGAAGCTTTCTTT CASSQFRAGNTEAFF
. TRBJ2-7 . TRBV9 TGTGCCAGCGGCCCAACACCCTCCTACGAGCAGTACTTC CASGPTPSYEQYF
few TRBJ1-2 . TRBV19 TGTGCCAGTATCTCTCGCGGGGTGCGGGGTGGCTACACCTTC CASISRGVRGGYTF
. TRBJ2-1 TRBD2 TRBV29-1 TGCAGCGCCCTCAGGACTAGCGGAGAGGGGGAGCAGTTCTTC CSALRTSGEGEQFF
. TRBJ2-7 . TRBV6-7 TGTGCCAATCCCTACGAGCGGTACTTC CANPYERYF
. TRBJ1-2 TRBD1 TRBV4-2 TGTGCCAGCAGCCAAGCGGGAACCGGGACAGATCATGGCTACACCTTC CASSQAGTGTDHGYTF
. TRBJ2-7 TRBD1 TRBV4-1 TGCGCCAGCAGCCAAGCGCCGGGGACAGGGACATACGAGCAGTACTTC CASSQAPGTGTYEQYF
. TRBJ2-2 TRBD1 TRBV4-1 TGCGCCAGCAGCCCTGGACAGGGGCCCAATTTGAACACCGGGAAGCTGTTTTTT CASSPGQGPNLNTGKLFF
. TRBJ1-2 TRBD1 TRBV6-5 TGTGCCAGCAGTTACCAGGACAGGGCCTCTGGCTACACCTTC CASSYQDRASGYTF
. TRBJ2-7 TRBD2 TRBV4-1 TGCGCCAGCAGCCAAGCTACCGGCGGGAGTACCTACGAGCAGTACTTC CASSQATGGSTYEQYF
. TRBJ2-7 . TRBV27 TGTGCCAGCAGTTTATTTCTCAGAGTGGGGCAGGGAATCGAGCAGTACTTC CASSLFLRVGQGIEQYF
. TRBJ1-5 . TRBV28 TGTGCCAGCAGTTTTTCGGGTGGGGGGGGGCAGCCCCAGCATTTT CASSFSGGGGQPQHF
. TRBJ2-1 . TRBV7-9 TGTGCCAGCAGCTTAGTTTCCCCTCAGTTCTTC CASSLVSPQFF
. TRBJ1-5 . TRBV10-2 TGCGCCAGCAGTGACCCGGGGGTTCCCAATCAGCCCCAGCATTTT CASSDPGVPNQPQHF
few TRBJ1-1 TRBD1 TRBV3-1/TRBV3-2 TGTGCCAGCAGCCAAGAGAGTATTCCGGGACAGGGAACGGGGAACACTGAAGCTTTCTTT CASSQESIPGQGTGNTEAFF
few TRBJ2-1 TRBD1 TRBV5-5 TGTGCCAGCAGCTACGGGACAGGGGCGTACAATGAGCAGTTCTTC CASSYGTGAYNEQFF
. TRBJ2-5 TRBD2 TRBV27 TGTGCCAGCAGTTTGAAACTAGCGGGTTTAGAGACCCAGTACTTC CASSLKLAGLETQYF
. TRBJ1-1 . TRBV5-1 TGCGCCAGCAGCCAGGGGAGCACTGAAGCTTTCTTT CASSQGSTEAFF
. TRBJ2-2 TRBD1 TRBV2 TGTGCCAGCAGTGTGGGACAGGGTGACGTCGGGGAGCTGTTTTTT CASSVGQGDVGELFF
. TRBJ1-5 . TRBV19 TGTGCCAGTAGCGAGGGCAATCAGCCCCAGCATTTT CASSEGNQPQHF
. TRBJ2-3 TRBD2 TRBV5-4 TGTGCCAGCAGCGACAAGCGGGAGGGCCCGGCAGATACGCAGTATTTT CASSDKREGPADTQYF
. TRBJ1-2 . TRBV28 TGTGCCAGCAGGGACAGTACTAACTATGGCTACACCTTC CASRDSTNYGYTF
few TRBJ1-5 . TRBV24-1 TGTGCCACCAGTGATAGGGGGAGCAATCAGCCCCAGCATTTT CATSDRGSNQPQHF
. TRBJ2-5 . TRBV7-9 TGTGCCAGCAGCTTAGGGGAGGGGGTACCCCAAGAGACCCAGTACTTC CASSLGEGVPQETQYF
. TRBJ2-7 TRBD2 TRBV7-2 TGTGCCAGCAGCCAGACTAGCGGGGCCTACGAGCAGTACTTC CASSQTSGAYEQYF
. TRBJ2-7 . TRBV5-1 TGCGCCAGCAGTATGGTAGGGGGCTACGAGCAGTACTTC CASSMVGGYEQYF
. TRBJ1-5 TRBD1 TRBV7-2 TGTGCCAGCAGCCAACAGACAGGGGCTAGCAATCAGCCCCAGCATTTT CASSQQTGASNQPQHF
. TRBJ1-1 . TRBV19 TGTGCCAGTTGGGAGGGACCTGAAGCTTTCTTT CASWEGPEAFF
. TRBJ2-7 . TRBV2 TGTGCCAGCAGTGACAGTACCTACGAGCAGTACTTC CASSDSTYEQYF
once TRBJ1-1 . TRBV21-1 TGTGCCAGCAGCATTGGGACAGGGGTCGGAGCTTTCTTT CASSIGTGVGAFF
. TRBJ2-2 TRBD1 TRBV29-1 TGCAGCGTTGTTCTGATTGTGGCAGGGGGCACCGGGGAGCTGTTTTTT CSVVLIVAGGTGELFF
. TRBJ1-1 . TRBV28 TGTGCCAGCAGGGGGGCCAACACTGAAGCTTTCTTT CASRGANTEAFF
. TRBJ2-6 . TRBV5-1 TGCGCCAGCAGCTTGTATTTCCCTGGGGCCAACGTCCTGACTTTC CASSLYFPGANVLTF
. TRBJ2-2 TRBD1 TRBV5-6 TGTGCCAGCAGCTTACGGGACAGTGGGTACCGGGAGCTGTTTTTT CASSLRDSGYRELFF
. TRBJ2-7 . TRBV28 TGTGCCAGCAGCCCCCCAGGGGGGACATACGAGCAGTACTTC CASSPPGGTYEQYF
. TRBJ2-4 TRBD2 TRBV29-1 TGCAGCGTTGTTTCGGTGGGACTAGCTGATAAAGCCAAAAACATTCAGTACTTC CSVVSVGLADKAKNIQYF
once TRBJ1-2 TRBD1 TRBV5-1 TGCGCCAGCAGCCCGACAGGGATGCCCCCCACTAACTATGGCTACACCTTC CASSPTGMPPTNYGYTF
. TRBJ2-5 TRBD1 TRBV9 TGTGCCAGCAGCGTAGATTTGGGCAGGGGGGAGACCCAGTACTTC CASSVDLGRGETQYF